These 24 T cell receptor beta chains share one sample of origin, sequenced in a study of shared clonotypes between healthy human individuals. Clones were read by immunoSEQ multiplex PCR, and TCRdb kept only the in-frame ones, dropping some. The sample carries about 120,000 clones, approximately 70% recorded once. The specimen sequenced was memory CD8+ T cells sorted from blood. Stated subset: CD45RO+ cells pooled with CCR7-negative TemRA cells. The source is a woman aged 25 to 45 in good health.

The chain carries TRBV27 and TRBJ1-5; unclear D gene. This CDR3 comprises 17 residues. V lost 3 bases and J 2 bases, leaving 17 bases between the germline ends. Germline assignment: CDR1 MNHEY and CDR2 SMNVEV (reference sequence). Here the CDR3 DNA reads TGTGCCAGCAGTTTTAGCTCCGGAGGTTTCGGCAATCAGCCCCAGCATTTT. As protein: CASSFSSGGFGNQPQHF.

J is TRBJ2-2 and V is TRBV5-1, with D perhaps given as TRBD1 or TRBD2 (5 bases each). Germline V lookup: CDR1 SGHRS, CDR2 YFSETQ. This CDR3 is 14 amino acids long. V was pared by 0 bases and J by 5 bases, with 8 bases between. DNA for the CDR3: TGCGCCAGCAGCTTGGGAGGGGAAACCGGGGAGCTGTTTTTT. Encoded protein: CASSLGGETGELFF.

This chain joins TRBV4-2 and TRBJ1-2, with D unresolved. This CDR3 contains 14 residues. Germline-derived CDR1 and CDR2 are LGHNA and YNFKEQ. The V end lost 0 bases, the J end lost 1 base, and 6 bases lay between the germline ends. In nucleotides, the CDR3 is TGTGCCAGCAGCCAAGAGGTCCTTAACTATGGCTACACCTTC. Amino acids: CASSQEVLNYGYTF.

This clone was detected once. The chain couples TRBV6-1 to TRBJ1-5; no reliable D call. The CDR3 extends over 14 amino acids. Germline assignment: CDR1 MNHNS and CDR2 SASEGT. The V and J ends lost 3 bases and 5 bases respectively, with 11 bases between them. The CDR3 loop reads CASSDLATYQPQHF. For the CDR3, the DNA is TGTGCCAGCAGTGACCTGGCAACTTATCAGCCCCAGCATTTT.

The rearrangement uses TRBV11-1 and TRBJ2-1; TRBD2 is a possible D gene (5 bases). The germline V gene has CDR1 SGHAT and CDR2 FQDESV (reference sequence). Trimming removed 3 bases from V and 3 bases from J, with 15 bases in between. This CDR3 has 16 residues. The DNA for the CDR3 is TGTGCCAGCAGCTTGGCTACGAGCGGAGACTACAATGAGCAGTTCTTC. This sequence encodes CASSLATSGDYNEQFF.

The chain links TRBV6-5 to TRBJ2-7; D is ambiguous. Germline V gives CDR1 MNHEY, CDR2 SVGAGI. The CDR3 has 13 amino acids. Between the trimmed V and J ends, which lost 6 bases and 0 bases, there was a span of 9 bases. In nucleotides, the CDR3 is TGTGCCAGCAGCTCCTGGCACTCCTACGAGCAGTACTTC. Protein product: CASSSWHSYEQYF.

The chain couples TRBV10-3 to TRBJ1-1, with a possible D match to TRBD1 (6 bases). Germline V lookup: CDR1 ENHRY, CDR2 SYGVKD. CDR3 length: 15 residues. V lost 2 bases, J lost 0 bases, and 10 bases lay in between. CDR3 amino acids: CAISETWGLNTEAFF. Written as DNA, the CDR3 is TGTGCCATCAGTGAGACCTGGGGGCTGAACACTGAAGCTTTCTTT.

CDR3 sequence: CASSLGNAVPNEKLFF. The CDR3 DNA reads TGTGCCAGCAGCTTAGGGAACGCGGTACCTAATGAAAAACTGTTTTTT. The gene calls are TRBV7-8 and TRBJ1-4; D ambiguous. The germline V and J ends were trimmed by 1 base and 3 bases, with 12 bases remaining between them. The CDR3 runs 16 residues. Germline loops: CDR1 SGHVS, CDR2 FQNEAQ.

The chain links TRBV19 to TRBJ2-1; TRBD1 agrees at 10 bases. Trimming cost V 7 bases and J 9 bases; bases outside gene matches: 18. Germline CDR1 is LNHDA and CDR2 is SQIVND (reference sequence). CDR3 size: 17 residues. The CDR3 here is CASNSPRDRGRGGEQFF. The CDR3 DNA reads as TGTGCCAGTAACTCGCCCCGCGACAGGGGGCGTGGTGGTGAGCAGTTCTTC.

This rearrangement joins TRBV19 to TRBJ1-5, with TRBD1 identical over 8 bases. CDR1 and CDR2 (germline): LNHDA, SQIVND (reference sequence). Trimming removed 5 bases from V and 7 bases from J; junction bases left unmatched: 10. The CDR3 sequence is 15 residues long. The CDR3 sequence: CASSPWTGLGQPQHF. In nucleotides, the CDR3 is TGTGCCAGTAGTCCCTGGACAGGGTTGGGCCAGCCCCAGCATTTT.

V is TRBV29-1 and J is TRBJ2-7, with 8 bases lining up with TRBD2. The CDR3 has 12 amino acids. The germline gives CDR1 SQVTM, CDR2 ANQGSEA. After removal of 7 bases from V and 3 bases from J, the junction contained 5 bases not matched to a gene. In DNA, the CDR3 is TGCAGCGCCACCGGGAGGGGCTACGAGCAGTACTTC. Its protein is CSATGRGYEQYF.

This clone occurred a few times. CDR3: CASSYSIDTEAFF. CDR3 DNA: TGTGCCAGCAGTTACTCAATTGACACTGAAGCTTTCTTT. The chain couples TRBV6-6 to TRBJ1-1; D gene ambiguous. The germline V gene encodes CDR1 MNHNY and CDR2 SVGAGI (reference sequence). This CDR3 region has 13 residues. Trimming took 0 bases from V and 3 from J, leaving 5 bases between them.

The chain couples TRBV28 to TRBJ1-4; 9 nucleotides match TRBD1. V lost 4 bases, J lost 10 bases, and 7 bases stayed unmatched. Per the germline V gene, CDR1 is MDHEN and CDR2 is SYDVKM. This CDR3 is built from 14 residues. CDR3 in DNA: TGTGCCAGCAGTTACGACAGGGGGTTCGGAAAACTGTTTTTT. Translating it yields CASSYDRGFGKLFF.

This sequence joins TRBV7-6 and TRBJ1-1; D not resolved. V was clipped by 10 bases and J by 3 bases, with 15 bases between them. The germline V gene has CDR1 SGHVS and CDR2 FNYEAQ. The CDR3 is 13 residues long. CDR3 protein: CATRTPADTEAFF. In DNA, the CDR3 is TGTGCCACGAGGACCCCCGCGGACACTGAAGCTTTCTTT.

This chain connects TRBV6-9 to TRBJ1-2, with D tentatively TRBD1 (5 bases). V was trimmed by 3 bases and J by 6 bases, leaving 14 bases between them. CDR3 length equals 14 residues. Per germline, CDR1 MNHGY and CDR2 SVAAGI. The CDR3, as DNA: TGTGCCAGCAGTTACCAGGGAGGAGCGGATGGCTACACCTTC. Amino acid sequence: CASSYQGGADGYTF.

This chain uses TRBV4-1 with TRBJ2-7; possibly TRBD1 for D (6 bases). Germline V gives CDR1 MGHRA, CDR2 YSYEKL. This CDR3 is 16 amino acids long. V lost 3 bases and J lost 0, with 15 bases in between. CDR3 loop: CASSQTPPGASYEQYF. The CDR3, as DNA: TGCGCCAGCAGCCAGACTCCCCCAGGGGCCTCCTACGAGCAGTACTTC.

This chain connects TRBV27 to TRBJ2-3; D call uncertain. This CDR3 is built from 12 residues. The V gene lost 8 bases and the J gene lost 6 bases, with 12 bases spanning the gap. Per the germline V gene, CDR1 is MNHEY and CDR2 is SMNVEV (reference sequence). In DNA form, the CDR3 reads TGTGCCAGCGGATTCTTGCCGGATACGCAGTATTTT. It is translated as CASGFLPDTQYF.

This rearrangement joins TRBV5-1 to TRBJ2-2; TRBD2 matches 9 bases. Germline V CDR1 and CDR2: SGHRS, YFSETQ. The CDR3 is 15 residues long. V was pared by 4 bases and J by 7 bases, with 8 bases of the junction left unmatched. The CDR3 DNA reads TGCGCCAGCAGCCGTGAGACTAGCGGTGGCGGGGAGCTGTTTTTT. Its protein is CASSRETSGGGELFF.

V and J are TRBV27 and TRBJ1-1, with TRBD1 matching over 8 bases. With V trimmed by 3 bases and J by 8 bases, 5 bases remained unmatched. Germline values: CDR1 MNHEY, CDR2 SMNVEV (reference sequence). This CDR3 is built from 13 residues. For the CDR3, the DNA is TGTGCCAGCAGTTTCCGCGGACAGGGAGAAGCTTTCTTT. It yields the protein CASSFRGQGEAFF.

The chain uses TRBV7-8 and TRBJ2-5; 8 bases map to TRBD2. The DNA end is a closer match to TRBJ2-7, so the J assignment may be wrong. There are 15 residues in the CDR3. Germline values: CDR1 SGHVS, CDR2 FQNEAQ. The CDR3 is CASSMTKREYYEQYF. The CDR3 DNA reads as TGTGCCAGCAGCATGACAAAGCGGGAGTACTACGAGCAGTACTTC.

V gene TRBV10-2 combines with J gene TRBJ2-3, with 9 bases lining up with TRBD1. The germline V gene has CDR1 WSHSY and CDR2 SAAADI. V was pared by 11 bases and J by 4 bases, with 7 bases of the junction left unmatched. The CDR3 consists of 13 residues. CDR3 DNA: TGCGCCTGCCACAGGGGGCCCTCAGATACGCAGTATTTT. This gives the protein CACHRGPSDTQYF.

V usage is TRBV7-3 and J usage is TRBJ2-1, with 8 bases lining up with TRBD2. CDR1 and CDR2 (germline): SGHTA, FQGTGA. This CDR3 is built from 15 residues. Trimming removed 1 base from V and 10 bases from J; junction bases left unmatched: 9. CDR3 coding DNA: TGTGCCAGCAGCTTAATTGTGGGACTAGTAGACGAGCAGTTCTTC. The encoded protein is CASSLIVGLVDEQFF.

The chain couples TRBV28 to TRBJ2-2; TRBD2 aligns across 9 bases. With 5 bases clipped from V and 1 base from J, the junction kept 11 bases outside the gene matches. The CDR3 covers 18 residues. The V gene's germline CDR1 is MDHEN and CDR2 SYDVKM. CDR3 amino acids: CASSTPGLAFQNTGELFF. CDR3 in DNA: TGTGCCAGCAGTACTCCGGGACTAGCTTTTCAGAACACCGGGGAGCTGTTTTTT.

This clone counts as medium-sized. The V call is TRBV6-4, the J call TRBJ2-3; 7 bases agree with TRBD2. Germline lookup yields CDR1 MRHNA and CDR2 SNTAGT. The CDR3 length is 14 residues. The ends lost 8 bases at V and 1 base at J; junction bases unmatched: 6. The CDR3 loop is CASAAGSGTDTQYF. CDR3 bases: TGTGCCAGCGCAGCGGGATCCGGCACAGATACGCAGTATTTT.